The clone carrying this T cell receptor beta chain showed up just a few times. Its antigen is as yet unknown. This specimen comes from a study of cytomegalovirus exposure and HLA in healthy donors. Whole-study results and caveats: The majority of TCR sequences were rare, yet some public TCRs appeared in many donors.

The PCR contained 60 Vbeta and 13 Jbeta primers. Generated by immunoSEQ multiplex PCR, the TCRdb table keeps only in-frame clones and is missing some. The sample contains around 68,000 clones, around 72% of which appear only once. The TCR originated in a woman younger than 45 in good health and CMV-seropositive. The sample taken for sequencing was PBMCs.

CDR3 sequence: CAISPSRQPQHF. The CDR3 bases are TGTGCCATCAGCCCCTCTCGTCAGCCCCAGCATTTT. The V call is TRBV10-3, the J call TRBJ1-5; D is unclear. Trimming cost V 6 bases and J 6 bases, with 9 bases left between them. The CDR3 runs 12 residues. CDR1 and CDR2 (germline): ENHRY, SYGVKD.